Listed below are T cell receptor beta chains from one sample, sequenced in a study of blood T cell repertoires in COVID-19. Some clones are missing from TCRdb's copy, which holds only in-frame ones; the method was immunoSEQ multiplex PCR. This sample has approximately 300,000 clones, with about 90% found just once. The sequenced sample was PBMCs or T cells enriched from blood (not recorded which). Receptors were obtained from a woman aged 30 to 39 who had recovered from COVID-19. Each CDR3 is given with its conserved first and last residue. D genes are given only for firm matches. The listing skips clone size in some rows; elsewhere it reads once, few, many or a size class.

D gene: TRBD1; clone size: NA; V gene: TRBV12-5; J gene: TRBJ2-2; CDR3 DNA: TGTGCTAGTGGTTCCGGGACAGGGACCGGGGAGCTGTTTTTT; CDR3 protein: CASGSGTGTGELFF
D gene: TRBD1; clone size: NA; V gene: TRBV2; J gene: TRBJ1-2; CDR3 DNA: TGTGCCAGCAGTGGGACAGGGGTGGGCTATGGCTACACCTTC; CDR3 protein: CASSGTGVGYGYTF
D gene: TRBD1; clone size: NA; V gene: TRBV30; J gene: TRBJ2-2; CDR3 DNA: TGTGCCTGGAGTGTAGGGGGTAGGGGGCGGCCCGGGGAGCTGTTTTTT; CDR3 protein: CAWSVGGRGRPGELFF
D gene: TRBD2; clone size: NA; V gene: TRBV6-1; J gene: TRBJ2-1; CDR3 DNA: TGTGCCAGCAGTGAACCCGCGGGGGGCATCGATGAGCAGTTCTTC; CDR3 protein: CASSEPAGGIDEQFF
D gene: TRBD1; clone size: NA; V gene: TRBV18; J gene: TRBJ1-5; CDR3 DNA: TGTGCCAGCTCATCATCGGGACAGATTAGCAATCAGCCCCAGCATTTT; CDR3 protein: CASSSSGQISNQPQHF
D gene: NA; clone size: NA; V gene: TRBV6-4; J gene: TRBJ2-2; CDR3 DNA: TGTGCCAGCAGTAACCCCGGAGGCACCGGGGAGCTGTTTTTT; CDR3 protein: CASSNPGGTGELFF
D gene: NA; clone size: NA; V gene: TRBV7-2; J gene: TRBJ2-7; CDR3 DNA: TGTGCCAGCAGCTTAGGGCAGACAGGAAGGGACGAGCAGTACTTC; CDR3 protein: CASSLGQTGRDEQYF
D gene: TRBD1; clone size: NA; V gene: TRBV29-1; J gene: TRBJ1-2; CDR3 DNA: TGCAGCACGGGACAGGATGTAGGCTACACCTTC; CDR3 protein: CSTGQDVGYTF
D gene: NA; clone size: few; V gene: TRBV30; J gene: TRBJ1-5; CDR3 DNA: TGTGCCTGGACTACAGGGACGATAGGCAATCAGCCCCAGCATTTT; CDR3 protein: CAWTTGTIGNQPQHF
D gene: NA; clone size: NA; V gene: TRBV18; J gene: TRBJ1-3; CDR3 DNA: TGTGCCAGCTCCCTCCCCGGACAGCACTCTGGAAACACCATATATTTT; CDR3 protein: CASSLPGQHSGNTIYF
D gene: NA; clone size: NA; V gene: TRBV27; J gene: TRBJ1-6; CDR3 DNA: TGTGCCAGCATTCGACTGATCTCCTATAATTCACCCCTCCACTTT; CDR3 protein: CASIRLISYNSPLHF
D gene: TRBD1; clone size: NA; V gene: TRBV29-1; J gene: TRBJ1-2; CDR3 DNA: TGCAGCGTTGAAGATCGAGACAGGGGGCTGGGCTACACCTTC; CDR3 protein: CSVEDRDRGLGYTF
D gene: TRBD2; clone size: few; V gene: TRBV6-1; J gene: TRBJ2-1; CDR3 DNA: TGTGCCAGCAGTGAAGTCGGACTAGCGGGGGGGCCCCCCAATGAGCAGTTCTTC; CDR3 protein: CASSEVGLAGGPPNEQFF
D gene: TRBD1; clone size: NA; V gene: TRBV7-9; J gene: TRBJ2-1; CDR3 DNA: TGTGCCAGCAGCCAGGACAGGGACCATGAGCAGTTCTTC; CDR3 protein: CASSQDRDHEQFF
D gene: TRBD2; clone size: NA; V gene: TRBV6-5; J gene: TRBJ2-1; CDR3 DNA: TGTGCCAGCAGTTACACTAGCGGGGCCGCTAGAGAGCAGTTCTTC; CDR3 protein: CASSYTSGAAREQFF
D gene: NA; clone size: NA; V gene: TRBV10-1; J gene: TRBJ2-7; CDR3 DNA: TGCGCCAGCAGTCGGCAGGAGGGCGAGCAGTACTTC; CDR3 protein: CASSRQEGEQYF
D gene: NA; clone size: NA; V gene: TRBV7-9; J gene: TRBJ2-7; CDR3 DNA: TGTGCCAGCAGCTTAGGTACAGGGCTTACCTACGAGCAGTACTTC; CDR3 protein: CASSLGTGLTYEQYF